This is a list of T cell receptor beta chains from one sample in a study of quantifying T cell responses using KT2 cells. From the UMI-ligation and nested PCR reads, TCRdb called clonotypes with MiXCR, one entry per CDR3 protein. The sample includes 60,000 or so distinct CDR3 sequences, 9% to 15% of them seen just once. Sequencing was carried out using PBMCs spiked with cells of the T cell clone KT2. These receptors came from a human donor. Each CDR3 is given with its conserved first and last residue. Fields, in order: V gene, clone size, D gene, J gene, CDR3 DNA, CDR3 protein. A D gene is named only where the DNA matches it firmly. Clone size is not always given. Where it is, it says once, few, many or a class for expanded clones.

v_gene: TRBV28
abundance: .
d_gene: TRBD2
j_gene: TRBJ2-7
CDR3nt: TGTGCCAGCAGTTTATGGGCTAGCGGGAGGCCCGACTCCTACGAGCAGTACTTC
CDR3aa: CASSLWASGRPDSYEQYF

v_gene: TRBV5-1
abundance: many
d_gene: TRBD1
j_gene: TRBJ2-1
CDR3nt: TGCGCCAGCAGTCCGGGACAGGGGTTCCGTGAGCAGTTCTTC
CDR3aa: CASSPGQGFREQFF

v_gene: TRBV11-2
abundance: .
d_gene: TRBD2
j_gene: TRBJ2-1
CDR3nt: TGTGCCAGCAGCACCGGGACTAGCGTTTCGAGTGAGCAGTTCTTC
CDR3aa: CASSTGTSVSSEQFF

v_gene: TRBV27
abundance: few
d_gene: .
j_gene: TRBJ2-7
CDR3nt: TGTGCCAGCAGTTTCGGCCCTACACCCTACGAGCAGTACTTC
CDR3aa: CASSFGPTPYEQYF

v_gene: TRBV7-6
abundance: .
d_gene: TRBD1
j_gene: TRBJ2-5
CDR3nt: TGTGCCAGCAGCTTACGGGACAGGTACCAAGAGACCCAGTACTTC
CDR3aa: CASSLRDRYQETQYF

v_gene: TRBV6-1
abundance: .
d_gene: TRBD1
j_gene: TRBJ2-6
CDR3nt: TGTGCCAGCCTTAGGACAGGCGGGTCTGGGGCCAACGTCCTGACTTTC
CDR3aa: CASLRTGGSGANVLTF

v_gene: TRBV29-1
abundance: few
d_gene: .
j_gene: TRBJ2-3
CDR3nt: TGCAGCGTACCTTTCTGGGAGGCTTCTTCTCATAGCACAGATACGCAGTATTTT
CDR3aa: CSVPFWEASSHSTDTQYF

v_gene: TRBV29-1
abundance: .
d_gene: .
j_gene: TRBJ1-1
CDR3nt: TGCAGCGTCATCCGGGAGGAAGGCCGGGCTTTCTTT
CDR3aa: CSVIREEGRAFF

v_gene: TRBV29-1
abundance: .
d_gene: .
j_gene: TRBJ2-7
CDR3nt: TGCAGCGTATCAGAGGAAGAGCAGTACTTC
CDR3aa: CSVSEEEQYF

v_gene: TRBV20-1
abundance: .
d_gene: TRBD1
j_gene: TRBJ1-6
CDR3nt: TGCAGTGCAACCTGGACAGGGGCGCGGGGTAATTCACCCCTCCACTTT
CDR3aa: CSATWTGARGNSPLHF

v_gene: TRBV6-9
abundance: .
d_gene: .
j_gene: TRBJ1-2
CDR3nt: TGTGCCAGCAGAGGGGGAAAAGGACTCGGCCCTTTTAACTATGGCTACACCTTC
CDR3aa: CASRGGKGLGPFNYGYTF

v_gene: TRBV20-1
abundance: .
d_gene: .
j_gene: TRBJ2-3
CDR3nt: TGCAGTGCACCTGTCCGGGGAACAGATACGCAGTATTTT
CDR3aa: CSAPVRGTDTQYF

v_gene: TRBV5-4
abundance: few
d_gene: .
j_gene: TRBJ1-2
CDR3nt: TGTGCCAGCAGCTCCCAGAAAGACAGGATGAAGGGCTACACCTTC
CDR3aa: CASSSQKDRMKGYTF

v_gene: TRBV7-2
abundance: few
d_gene: TRBD1
j_gene: TRBJ1-2
CDR3nt: TGTGCCAGCAGCTCATCTCAGACAGGGTCCCATGGCTACACCTTC
CDR3aa: CASSSSQTGSHGYTF

v_gene: TRBV10-2
abundance: .
d_gene: .
j_gene: TRBJ2-7
CDR3nt: TGCGCCAGCAGTGAGCACAGGGTCAACGAGCAGTACTTC
CDR3aa: CASSEHRVNEQYF

v_gene: TRBV4-1
abundance: many
d_gene: TRBD2
j_gene: TRBJ2-7
CDR3nt: TGCGCCAGCAGCCACCAGGGACTAGCCGCTACCTACGAGCAGTACTTC
CDR3aa: CASSHQGLAATYEQYF

v_gene: TRBV25-1
abundance: .
d_gene: TRBD1
j_gene: TRBJ2-7
CDR3nt: TGTGCCAGCAGAAAGGGACAGGGGGCCCACGAGCAGTACTTC
CDR3aa: CASRKGQGAHEQYF